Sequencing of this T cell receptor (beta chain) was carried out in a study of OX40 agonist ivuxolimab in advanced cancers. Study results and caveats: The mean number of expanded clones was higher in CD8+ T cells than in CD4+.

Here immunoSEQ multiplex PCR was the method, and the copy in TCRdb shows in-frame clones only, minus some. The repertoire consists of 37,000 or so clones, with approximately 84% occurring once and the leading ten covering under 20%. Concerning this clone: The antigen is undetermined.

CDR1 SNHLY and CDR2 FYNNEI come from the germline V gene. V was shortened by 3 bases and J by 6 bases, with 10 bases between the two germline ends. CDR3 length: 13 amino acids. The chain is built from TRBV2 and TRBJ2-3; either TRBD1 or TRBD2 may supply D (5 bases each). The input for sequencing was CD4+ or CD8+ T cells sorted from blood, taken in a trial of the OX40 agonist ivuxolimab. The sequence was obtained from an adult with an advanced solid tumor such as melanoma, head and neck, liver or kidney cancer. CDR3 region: CASSDFEGDTQYF. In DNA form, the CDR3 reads TGTGCCAGCAGTGATTTCGAGGGGGATACGCAGTATTTT.